What follows are 17 T cell receptor beta chains derived from one specimen sequenced in a study of T cells after yellow fever vaccination (dated by TCRdb to about 2019). Library preparation employed 5' RACE. Sequencing was carried out with an Illumina HiSeq 2500. Clones were called with MiXCR by TCRdb after fastp trimmed the public reads at Q25, and only in-frame beta chains were retained. When rows share a CDR3 protein, they turn into one entry using the most common DNA and genes. The sample includes some 350,000 distinct CDR3 sequences, with 8.7% observed a single time. About a sixth of the sample belongs to the ten largest clones. The label giving this sample's treatment or condition can be read as: live attenuated yellow fever vaccine strain. Sequenced material: PBMCs, taken on the day of the first yellow fever vaccination. These receptors all stem from a man in his late teens or twenties who received the YFV17D yellow fever vaccine.

This clonotype was seen many times. V usage is TRBV6-1 and J usage is TRBJ1-5; TRBD1 matches at 8 bases. J gave up 7 bases and V 6 bases, and 11 bases lay outside the gene matches. The CDR3 is made up of 15 amino acids. CDR1 MNHNS and CDR2 SASEGT come from the germline V gene. As DNA, the CDR3 is TGTGCCAGCAGCCCCGGGCAGGGGGCCTGGCAGCCCCAGCATTTT. This gives the protein CASSPGQGAWQPQHF.

This clonotype was detected many times. The chain employs TRBV7-2 and TRBJ2-3; D tentatively reads TRBD1 or TRBD2 (5 bases each). Germline lookup yields CDR1 SGHTA and CDR2 FQGNSA. The CDR3 is 16 residues long. Trimming removed 8 bases from V and 2 bases from J, with 20 bases in between. For the CDR3, the DNA is TGTGCCAGCCTGCCGAGGGGACGTACCTACACAGATACGCAGTATTTT. This sequence encodes CASLPRGRTYTDTQYF.

This clonotype has ten or more counts. The rearrangement joins TRBV27 to TRBJ2-7; no clear D. Germline assignment: CDR1 MNHEY and CDR2 SMNVEV (reference sequence). The CDR3 has 13 residues. Trimming took off 2 bases at V and 1 base at J, with 6 bases between the two ends. The CDR3 DNA reads TGTGCCAGCAGTTTAAGACGGTCCTACGAGCAGTACTTC. This codes for CASSLRRSYEQYF.

The chain couples TRBV6-2 or TRBV6-3 to TRBJ2-1, with D possibly being TRBD1 (6 bases). V gave up 2 bases and J gave up 10 bases, with 12 bases separating them. CDR1 is MNHEY, CDR2 SVGEGT, per germline. The CDR3 extends over 13 amino acids. The CDR3 is CASSYSWDIEQFF. CDR3 bases: TGTGCCAGCAGTTACAGCTGGGACATAGAGCAGTTCTTC.

The rearrangement joins TRBV3-1 to TRBJ2-2; unclear D gene. CDR3 length equals 16 residues. V gave up 2 bases and J gave up 0 bases, with 10 bases separating them. Germline CDR1 is LGHDT and CDR2 is YNNKEL (reference sequence). In DNA form, the CDR3 reads TGTGCCAGCAGCCAACTCCCGCATGCGAACACCGGGGAGCTGTTTTTT. It is translated as CASSQLPHANTGELFF.

The genes are TRBV6-2 or TRBV6-3 and TRBJ1-1, with D unclear. The germline CDR1 and CDR2 sequences are MNHEY and SVGEGT. The CDR3 runs 17 residues. V was trimmed by 2 bases and J by 3 bases, leaving 19 bases between them. The chain's CDR3 is CASSYRWVLVVHTEAFF. In DNA, the CDR3 is TGTGCCAGCAGTTACCGGTGGGTACTGGTCGTCCACACTGAAGCTTTCTTT.

The chain has TRBV19 and TRBJ1-2, with D maybe TRBD1 (5 bases). Germline-derived CDR1 and CDR2 are LNHDA and SQIVND (reference sequence). V lost 5 bases and J 7 bases, leaving 14 bases between the germline ends. The CDR3 spans 13 residues. For the CDR3, the DNA is TGTGCCAGTAGTGAGCAGGGCTTCGGTGGCTACACCTTC. Protein sequence: CASSEQGFGGYTF.

This clonotype was observed a few times. The genes are TRBV12-3 or TRBV12-4 and TRBJ2-5; TRBD1 might be the D (6 bases). The CDR3 covers 14 residues. V was trimmed by 6 bases and J by 5 bases, leaving 16 bases between them. The DNA of the CDR3 is TGTGCCAGCAGCCAAACAGGGATTGGGGAGACCCAGTACTTC. Protein sequence: CASSQTGIGETQYF.

In this sample, this clonotype turned up a few times. The chain is built from TRBV15 and TRBJ1-5, with a weak D call TRBD1 (6 bases). This CDR3 contains 15 residues. Germline V lookup: CDR1 LNHNV, CDR2 YYDKDF (reference sequence). Between the trimmed V and J ends, which lost 1 base and 6 bases, there was a span of 13 bases. The CDR3: CATSRGLGGPQPQHF. For the CDR3, the DNA is TGTGCCACCAGCAGAGGGTTAGGGGGTCCTCAGCCCCAGCATTTT.

The chain joins TRBV12-3 or TRBV12-4 to TRBJ2-3; D might be TRBD2 (7 bases). This CDR3 has 17 residues. With 6 bases removed from V and 6 bases from J, the gap between germline ends came to 25 bases. This CDR3 reads CASSSRIRGGPGDTQYF. The CDR3 bases are TGTGCCAGCAGCTCCCGTATTAGGGGGGGGCCCGGGGATACGCAGTATTTT.

This rearrangement joins TRBV28 to TRBJ2-1, with a tentative D call TRBD2 (5 bases). The CDR3 has 12 amino acids. Germline V gene data show CDR1 as MDHEN and CDR2 as SYDVKM. The CDR3 sequence: CTCSLGGPWQFF. CDR3 in DNA: TGTACCTGCAGTTTAGGCGGGCCATGGCAGTTCTTC.

This clonotype came up a few times. This rearrangement joins TRBV18 to TRBJ1-4; unclear D gene. The germline V gene has CDR1 KGHSH and CDR2 LQKENI. This CDR3 has 17 amino acids. V was shortened by 3 bases and J by 3 bases, with 17 bases between the two germline ends. The CDR3 DNA is TGTGCCAGCTCACCGATTCTCACCAGACGCCCTAATGAAAAACTGTTTTTT. It codes for CASSPILTRRPNEKLFF.

This clonotype occurred many times. The genes are TRBV7-2 and TRBJ1-5; D unresolved. V lost 4 bases and J 0 bases, leaving 7 bases between the germline ends. The CDR3 is made up of 14 amino acids. Per the germline V gene, CDR1 is SGHTA and CDR2 is FQGNSA. The chain's CDR3 is CASSSQFSNQPQHF. CDR3 DNA: TGTGCCAGCAGCTCCCAGTTTAGCAATCAGCCCCAGCATTTT.

This clonotype was counted only a few times. The chain combines TRBV13 with TRBJ1-6; unclear D gene. The CDR3 covers 14 residues. CDR1 PRHDT and CDR2 FYEKMQ come from the germline V gene (reference sequence). Between the trimmed V and J ends, which lost 2 bases and 7 bases, there was a span of 9 bases. The DNA for the CDR3 is TGTGCCAGCAGCTTAACACGGGTCAATTCACCCCTCCACTTT. Its protein product is CASSLTRVNSPLHF.

V gene TRBV6-1 combines with J gene TRBJ1-6; D is unresolved. This CDR3 comprises 16 residues. Germline V gene sequence: CDR1 MNHNS, CDR2 SASEGT. V shed 5 bases and J shed 7 bases, with 18 bases lying between them. In DNA, the CDR3 is TGTGCCAGCAGTCAACGGGAAGCAGTCGGAAATTCACCCCTCCACTTT. Its protein product is CASSQREAVGNSPLHF.

V gene TRBV7-9 combines with J gene TRBJ2-2, with D possibly TRBD1 on 6 matching bases. Germline V CDR1 and CDR2: SEHNR, FQNEAQ (reference sequence). CDR3 length equals 16 residues. With 5 bases removed from V and 8 bases from J, the gap between germline ends came to 21 bases. CDR3: CASSATDQQGSGELFF. For the CDR3, the DNA is TGTGCCAGCAGCGCCACCGACCAACAGGGTTCTGGGGAGCTGTTTTTT.

This clonotype appeared a few times. The V call is TRBV20-1, the J call TRBJ1-6, with D possibly matching TRBD1 (6 bases). With 3 bases removed from V and 1 base from J, the gap between germline ends came to 10 bases. The CDR3 is 15 amino acids. Germline V gene sequence: CDR1 DFQATT, CDR2 SNEGSKA (reference sequence). As DNA, the CDR3 is TGCAGTGCTAGCGGGGGACATTCCTATAATTCACCCCTCCACTTT. This translates into CSASGGHSYNSPLHF.